This TCR beta chain is drawn from a study of resident and recirculating memory T cells in vitiligo. Across the study: Epidermis came from shave biopsies of lesional and nonlesional sites, plus PBMCs.

Regarding the study as a whole: No unique dominant TCR clone was found in vitiligo lesions.

Per the germline V gene, CDR1 is SGHRS and CDR2 is YFSETQ. The CDR3 is 14 residues long. The germline V and J ends were trimmed by 4 bases and 1 base, with 8 bases remaining between them. With respect to this clone: The antigen remains unidentified.

Measured with immunoSEQ multiplex PCR; TCRdb has only the in-frame clones, and not every one. The sample lists tens of thousands of clones; just over 90% were seen once. This chain links TRBV5-1 with TRBJ2-2; a possible D gene is TRBD1 (5 bases). This TCR came from a male donor with vitiligo. The sample was blood. The CDR3 loop is CASSGGQNTGELFF. The CDR3 region has the DNA TGCGCCAGCAGCGGCGGACAGAACACCGGGGAGCTGTTTTTT.